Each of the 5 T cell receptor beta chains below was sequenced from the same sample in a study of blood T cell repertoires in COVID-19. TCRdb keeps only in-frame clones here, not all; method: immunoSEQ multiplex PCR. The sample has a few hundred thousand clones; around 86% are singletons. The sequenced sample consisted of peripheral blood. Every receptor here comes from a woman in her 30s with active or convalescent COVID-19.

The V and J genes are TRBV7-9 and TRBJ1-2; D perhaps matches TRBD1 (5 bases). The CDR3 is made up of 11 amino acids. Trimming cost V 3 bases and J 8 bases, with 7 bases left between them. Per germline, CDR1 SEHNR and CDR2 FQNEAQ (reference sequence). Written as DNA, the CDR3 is TGTGCCAGCAGCTTGGGGGGAGGCTACACCTTC. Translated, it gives CASSLGGGYTF.

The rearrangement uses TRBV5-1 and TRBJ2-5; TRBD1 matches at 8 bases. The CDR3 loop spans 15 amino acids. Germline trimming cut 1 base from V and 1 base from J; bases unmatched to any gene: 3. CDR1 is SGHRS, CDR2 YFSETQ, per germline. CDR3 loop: CASSLNRGSQETQYF. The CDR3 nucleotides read TGCGCCAGCAGCTTGAACAGGGGGTCCCAAGAGACCCAGTACTTC. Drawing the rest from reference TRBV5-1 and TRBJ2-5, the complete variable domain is KAGVTQTPRYLIKTRGQQVTLSCSPISGHRSVSWYQQTPGQGLQFLFEYFSETQRNKGNFPGRFSGRQFSNSRSEMNVSTLELGDSALYLCASSLNRGSQETQYFGPGTRLLVL.

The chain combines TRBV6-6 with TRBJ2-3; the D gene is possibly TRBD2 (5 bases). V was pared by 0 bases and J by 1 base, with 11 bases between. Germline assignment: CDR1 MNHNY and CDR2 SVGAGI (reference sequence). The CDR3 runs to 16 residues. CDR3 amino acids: CASSYSRGSGTDTQYF. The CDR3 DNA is TGTGCCAGCAGTTACTCCCGGGGTAGTGGCACAGATACGCAGTATTTT.

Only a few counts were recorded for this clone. CDR3 protein: CASSVRDTGELFF. CDR3 coding DNA: TGTGCCAGCAGTGTGCGGGACACCGGGGAGCTGTTTTTT. This chain links TRBV9 with TRBJ2-2, with D possibly being TRBD2 (5 bases). Germline V gene lookup returns CDR1 SGDLS and CDR2 YYNGEE. V was pared by 5 bases and J by 3 bases, with 8 bases between. The CDR3 contains 13 residues.

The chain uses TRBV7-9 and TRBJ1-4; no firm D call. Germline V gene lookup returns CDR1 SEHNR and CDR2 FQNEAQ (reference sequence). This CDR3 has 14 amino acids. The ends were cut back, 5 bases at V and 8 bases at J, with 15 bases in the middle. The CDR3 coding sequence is TGTGCCAGCAGCCCCCCGGGCGGGAGCGAAAAACTGTTTTTT. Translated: CASSPPGGSEKLFF.